The entry below describes one T cell receptor beta chain. No antigen is known for it. No base quality values were provided; no much bigger clone lies one nucleotide off. Systemically healthy Caucasian individuals from Russia, approximately 39 in total and aged about 6 to 100 years, were included as donors. Each donor gave 8 to 10 milliliters of peripheral blood, collected into EDTA-treated Vacutainer tubes. PBMCs were isolated by Ficoll-Paque density-gradient centrifugation, with at least 7 million obtained per sample. Trizol reagent was used to extract total RNA from the PBMCs, yielding at least 6 micrograms per sample. For every donor, flow cytometry on a PBMC aliquot measured the percentage of naive CD45RAhigh/CD27high T cells. This sample was included in a study of blood T cells in healthy people across ages (dated by TCRdb to 2013 to 2016). Study-wide context: In model experiments, template switching captured roughly one uniquely barcoded TCR beta cDNA molecule for every two T cells. To avoid experimental bias, donors of different ages were spread randomly across the sequencing lanes. Donors were grouped into four age groups: young (average roughly 17 years), middle-aged (approximately 41), aged (around 66) and long-lived (just over 80). For two donors (one aged 18 to 30 and one aged 80 or older), the study analyzed two additional independent replicas of 1 million unique cDNA reads from the same blood draw. The study measured age-related changes in TCR beta repertoire diversity using deep sequencing normalized with unique cDNA molecular identifiers. Results the study describes overall, beyond this receptor: Compared with the aged group, the long-lived group had more naive CD4+ T cells, fewer expanded clones and increased TCR diversity, a pattern suggesting age selection. Because donor CMV infection status was unknown, age-related changes in expanded clonotypes were potentially confounded. Because profiling used bulk unsorted PBMCs, naive and antigen-experienced compartments could not be compared conclusively. Observed TCR beta diversity per million T cells fell roughly linearly with age, and a significant reduction was already apparent by age roughly 40. Observed TCR beta diversity correlated strongly with the percentage of naive T cells measured by flow cytometry. Total diversity estimates from one million sequenced T cells were considered lower bounds and underestimates.

Inclusive of the bounding cysteine and phenylalanine, the CDR3 is 14 residues long. Only CDR3 DNA is held: 42 bases, read in frame from base 1. CDR1 and CDR2 are read off the germline V gene (reference sequence) as LNHNV and YYDKDF. Cut back by 4 bases and 0 bases, the V and J ends lie 10 bases apart. Libraries were prepared through 5' RACE. Instrument used: Illumina HiSeq 2500. The second PCR ran for about 7 to 11 cycles and used a J-beta primer mix along with a sample-barcoded 5' primer. A template-switch 5' adaptor carrying 12 random nucleotides introduced a unique molecular identifier onto each TCR beta cDNA molecule. Each sample yielded at least 2.5 million CDR3-containing paired-end reads. First-strand cDNA was synthesized from all RNA with the Mint cDNA synthesis kit, primed by a TRBC-specific oligonucleotide. Following uracil-DNA glycosylase treatment, a first 18-cycle PCR with universal primers M1SS and BC2_uni_R was performed on all cDNA. Concerning the study's data processing: Normalization of each sample was performed by random selection of 1 million high-quality reads, each carrying a distinct molecular identifier. Reads sharing molecular identifiers were discarded rather than binned into consensus sequences. MiTCR, set to a Q25 quality threshold and the strictest error-elimination algorithm, was used for CDR3 identification, clonotype clustering and error correction. Lower-bound total TCR beta diversity was estimated with a nonparametric unseen species model using Euler transformation. TCRdb reran the public reads through fastp at Q25 and MiXCR, keeping productive beta chains. A single entry per CDR3 protein holds the most common genes and DNA from its merged rows. The V and J calls were determined by TCRdb, not by the authors. The sample records 1.2 million to 1.5 million distinct CDR3 sequences, about 43% of which are singletons. Together, the top ten hold 6.5% to 10% of the sample.

This TCR was sampled from a woman under 30 in good health. The chain links TRBV15 with TRBJ2-7, and perhaps TRBD2 as D gene, on 5 matching bases. Sequencing used blood. CDR3 loop: CATSKPGSSYEQYF. The DNA is as follows: TGTGCCACCAGCAAGCCGGGATCCTCCTACGAGCAGTACTTC.